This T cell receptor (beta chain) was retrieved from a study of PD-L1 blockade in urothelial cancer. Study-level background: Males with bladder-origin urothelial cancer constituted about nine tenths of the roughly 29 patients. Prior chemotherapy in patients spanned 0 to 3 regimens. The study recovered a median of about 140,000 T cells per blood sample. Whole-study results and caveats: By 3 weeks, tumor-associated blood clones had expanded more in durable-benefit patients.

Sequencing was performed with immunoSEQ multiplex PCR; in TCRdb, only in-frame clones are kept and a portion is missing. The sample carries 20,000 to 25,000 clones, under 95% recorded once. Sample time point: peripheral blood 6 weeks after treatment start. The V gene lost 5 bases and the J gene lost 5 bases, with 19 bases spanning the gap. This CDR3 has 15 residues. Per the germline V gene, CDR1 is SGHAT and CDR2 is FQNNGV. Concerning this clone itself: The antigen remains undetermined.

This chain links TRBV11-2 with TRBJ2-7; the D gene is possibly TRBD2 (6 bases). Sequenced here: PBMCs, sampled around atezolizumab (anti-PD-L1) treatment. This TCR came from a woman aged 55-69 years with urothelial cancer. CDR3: CASSLLGAGIDEQYF. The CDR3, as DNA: TGTGCCAGCAGCCTACTCGGCGCGGGAATTGACGAGCAGTACTTC.